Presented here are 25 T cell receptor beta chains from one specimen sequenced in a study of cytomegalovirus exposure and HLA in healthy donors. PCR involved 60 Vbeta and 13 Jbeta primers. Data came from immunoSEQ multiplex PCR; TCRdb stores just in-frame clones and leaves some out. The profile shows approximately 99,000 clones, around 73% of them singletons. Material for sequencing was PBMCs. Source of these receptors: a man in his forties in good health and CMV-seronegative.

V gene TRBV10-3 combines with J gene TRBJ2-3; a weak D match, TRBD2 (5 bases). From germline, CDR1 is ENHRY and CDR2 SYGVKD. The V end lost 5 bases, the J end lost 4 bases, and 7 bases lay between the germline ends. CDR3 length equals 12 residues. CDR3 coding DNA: TGTGCCATCAGTCGGAGGTCAGATACGCAGTATTTT. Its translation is CAISRRSDTQYF.

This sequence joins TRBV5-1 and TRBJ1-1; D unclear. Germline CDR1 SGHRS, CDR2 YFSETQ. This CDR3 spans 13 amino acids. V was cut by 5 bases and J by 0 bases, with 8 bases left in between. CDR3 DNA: TGCGCCAGCAGAGAGCCTATGAACACTGAAGCTTTCTTT. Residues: CASREPMNTEAFF.

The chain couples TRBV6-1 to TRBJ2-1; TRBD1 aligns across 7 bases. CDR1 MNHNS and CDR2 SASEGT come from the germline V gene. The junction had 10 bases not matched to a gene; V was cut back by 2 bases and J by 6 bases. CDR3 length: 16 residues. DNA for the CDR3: TGTGCCAGCAGTGAAATGCCCTGGCAGGGGGTCAATGAGCAGTTCTTC. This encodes CASSEMPWQGVNEQFF.

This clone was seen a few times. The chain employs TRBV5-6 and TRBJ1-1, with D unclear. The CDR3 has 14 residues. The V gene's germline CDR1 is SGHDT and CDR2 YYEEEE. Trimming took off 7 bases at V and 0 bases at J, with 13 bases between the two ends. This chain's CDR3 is CASFDWGVNTEAFF. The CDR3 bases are TGTGCCAGCTTTGACTGGGGAGTGAACACTGAAGCTTTCTTT.

The CDR3 sequence is CASSVTSRGQGEKLFF. The CDR3 bases are TGTGCCAGCAGCGTAACTTCCCGGGGACAGGGCGAAAAACTGTTTTTT. The V gene is TRBV9, the J gene TRBJ1-4; 9 bases agree with TRBD1. The CDR3 length is 16 residues. CDR1 and CDR2 from the germline V gene are SGDLS and YYNGEE. Trimming cost V 1 base and J 8 bases; bases outside gene matches: 9.

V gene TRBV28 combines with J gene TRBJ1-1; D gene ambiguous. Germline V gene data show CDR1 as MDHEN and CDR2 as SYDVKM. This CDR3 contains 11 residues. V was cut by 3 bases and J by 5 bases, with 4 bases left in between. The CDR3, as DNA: TGTGCCAGCAGTTTTCATACTGAAGCTTTCTTT. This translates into CASSFHTEAFF.

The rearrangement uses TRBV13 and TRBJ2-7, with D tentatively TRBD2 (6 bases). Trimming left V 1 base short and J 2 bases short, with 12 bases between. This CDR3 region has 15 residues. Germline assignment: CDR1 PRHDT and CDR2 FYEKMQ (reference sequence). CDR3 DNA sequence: TGTGCCAGCAGCTTAGATGGTGCGGGAACCTACGAGCAGTACTTC. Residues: CASSLDGAGTYEQYF.

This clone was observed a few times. The CDR3 loop is CASSSWRSSYEQYF. CDR3 bases: TGTGCCAGCAGCTCTTGGAGGAGCTCCTACGAGCAGTACTTC. The rearrangement links TRBV13 to TRBJ2-7; the D gene is possibly TRBD2 (5 bases). The germline V gene encodes CDR1 PRHDT and CDR2 FYEKMQ (reference sequence). CDR3 length equals 14 residues. Trimming took off 4 bases at V and 0 bases at J, with 10 bases between the two ends.

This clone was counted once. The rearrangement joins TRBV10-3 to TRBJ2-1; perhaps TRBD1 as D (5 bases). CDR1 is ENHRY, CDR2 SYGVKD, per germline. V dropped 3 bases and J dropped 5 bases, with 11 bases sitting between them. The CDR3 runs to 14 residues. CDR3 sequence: CAISEPDRNNEQFF. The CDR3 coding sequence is TGTGCCATCAGTGAACCCGACAGAAACAATGAGCAGTTCTTC.

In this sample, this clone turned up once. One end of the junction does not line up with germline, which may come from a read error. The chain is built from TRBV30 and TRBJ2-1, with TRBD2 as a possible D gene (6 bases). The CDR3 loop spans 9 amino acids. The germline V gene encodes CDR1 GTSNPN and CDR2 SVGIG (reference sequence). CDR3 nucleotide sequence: TGTGACTGGGGAGGAGAGCAGTTCTTC. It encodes CDWGGEQFF.

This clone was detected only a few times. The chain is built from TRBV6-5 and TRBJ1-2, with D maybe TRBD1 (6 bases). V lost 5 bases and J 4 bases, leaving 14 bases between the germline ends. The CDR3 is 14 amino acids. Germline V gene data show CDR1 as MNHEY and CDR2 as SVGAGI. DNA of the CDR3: TGTGCCAGCAGTCGTGCGGACAGCGCCTATGGCTACACCTTC. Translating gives CASSRADSAYGYTF.

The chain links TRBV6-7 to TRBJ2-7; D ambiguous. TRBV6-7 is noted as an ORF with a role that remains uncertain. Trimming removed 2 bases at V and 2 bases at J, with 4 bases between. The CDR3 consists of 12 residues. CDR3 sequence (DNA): TGTGCCAGCAGTTACCAAACCTACGAGCAGTACTTC. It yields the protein CASSYQTYEQYF.

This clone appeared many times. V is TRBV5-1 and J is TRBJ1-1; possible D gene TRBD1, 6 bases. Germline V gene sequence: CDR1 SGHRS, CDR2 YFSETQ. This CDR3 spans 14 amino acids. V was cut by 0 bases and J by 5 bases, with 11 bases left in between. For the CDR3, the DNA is TGCGCCAGCAGCTTGGCAGGGGAGGGGACTGAAGCTTTCTTT. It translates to CASSLAGEGTEAFF.

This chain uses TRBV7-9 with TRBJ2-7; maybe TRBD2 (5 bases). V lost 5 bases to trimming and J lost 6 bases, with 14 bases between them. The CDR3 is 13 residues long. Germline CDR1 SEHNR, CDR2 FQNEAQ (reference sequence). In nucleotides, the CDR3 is TGTGCCAGCAGCCTAGGAGGTTGGGTCGAGCAGTACTTC. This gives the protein CASSLGGWVEQYF.

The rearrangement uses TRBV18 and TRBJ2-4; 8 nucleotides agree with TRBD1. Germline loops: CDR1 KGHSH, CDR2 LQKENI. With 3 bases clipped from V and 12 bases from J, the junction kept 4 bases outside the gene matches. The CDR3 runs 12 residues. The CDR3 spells CASSPGDRSQYF. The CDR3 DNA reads TGTGCCAGCTCACCCGGGGACAGGTCTCAGTACTTC.

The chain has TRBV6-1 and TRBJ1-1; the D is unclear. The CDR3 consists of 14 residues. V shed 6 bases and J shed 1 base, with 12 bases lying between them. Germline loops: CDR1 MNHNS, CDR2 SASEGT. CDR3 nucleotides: TGTGCCAGCAGCCTAGGACGGGAGAACACTGAAGCTTTCTTT. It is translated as CASSLGRENTEAFF.

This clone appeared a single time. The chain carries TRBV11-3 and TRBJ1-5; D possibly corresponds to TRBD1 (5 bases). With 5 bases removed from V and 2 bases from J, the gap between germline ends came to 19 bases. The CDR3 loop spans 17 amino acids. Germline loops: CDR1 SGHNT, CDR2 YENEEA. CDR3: CASSPFEQGSGNQPQHF. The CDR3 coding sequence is TGTGCCAGCAGCCCCTTTGAGCAGGGTTCGGGCAATCAGCCCCAGCATTTT.

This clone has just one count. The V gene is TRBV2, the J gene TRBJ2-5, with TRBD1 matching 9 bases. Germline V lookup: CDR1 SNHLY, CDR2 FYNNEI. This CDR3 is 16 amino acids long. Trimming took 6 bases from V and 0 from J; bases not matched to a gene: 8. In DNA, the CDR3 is TGTGCCAGCAGGGACAGACAGGGGGGGAACCAAGAGACCCAGTACTTC. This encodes CASRDRQGGNQETQYF.

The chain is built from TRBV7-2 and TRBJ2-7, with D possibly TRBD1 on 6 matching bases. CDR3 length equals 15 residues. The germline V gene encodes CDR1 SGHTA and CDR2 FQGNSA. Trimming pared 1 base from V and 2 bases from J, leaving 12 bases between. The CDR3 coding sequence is TGTGCCAGCAGCTTAGGAGGGGGAACGACCTACGAGCAGTACTTC. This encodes CASSLGGGTTYEQYF.

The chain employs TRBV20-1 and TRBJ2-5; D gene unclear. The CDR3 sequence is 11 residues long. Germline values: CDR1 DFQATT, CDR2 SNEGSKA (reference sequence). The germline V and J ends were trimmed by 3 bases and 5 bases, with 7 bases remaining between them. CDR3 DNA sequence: TGCAGTGCTAGTAGTTGGGAGACCCAGTACTTC. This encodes CSASSWETQYF.

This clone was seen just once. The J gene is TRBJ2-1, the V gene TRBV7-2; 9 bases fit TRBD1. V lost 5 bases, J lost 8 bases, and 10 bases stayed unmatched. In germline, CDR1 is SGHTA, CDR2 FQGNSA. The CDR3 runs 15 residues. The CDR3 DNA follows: TGTGCCAGCAGCAAACAAGGACAGGGGAGGCATGAGCAGTTCTTC. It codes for CASSKQGQGRHEQFF.

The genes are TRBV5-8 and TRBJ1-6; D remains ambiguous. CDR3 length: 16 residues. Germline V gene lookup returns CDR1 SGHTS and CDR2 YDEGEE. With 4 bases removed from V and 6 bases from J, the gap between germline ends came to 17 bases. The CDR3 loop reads CASSIGSGRGNSPLHF. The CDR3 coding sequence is TGTGCCAGCAGCATTGGAAGCGGCCGAGGTAATTCACCCCTCCACTTT.

The CDR3 region has the DNA TGCGCCAGCAGCCGCCTTGGAGGGGTAAAAAACACCATATATTTT. The encoded protein is CASSRLGGVKNTIYF. The chain recombines TRBV4-1 with TRBJ1-3; D perhaps matches TRBD1 (5 bases). The V end lost 4 bases, the J end lost 6 bases, and 16 bases lay between the germline ends. This CDR3 is built from 15 residues. CDR1 MGHRA and CDR2 YSYEKL come from the germline V gene.

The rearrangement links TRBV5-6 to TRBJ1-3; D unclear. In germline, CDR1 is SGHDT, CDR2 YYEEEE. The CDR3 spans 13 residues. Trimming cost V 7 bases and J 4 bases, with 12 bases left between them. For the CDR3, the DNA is TGTGCCAGCTCGACTCGTCCGGGAAACACCATATATTTT. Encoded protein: CASSTRPGNTIYF. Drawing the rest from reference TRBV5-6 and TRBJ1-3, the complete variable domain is DAGVTQSPTHLIKTRGQQVTLRCSPKSGHDTVSWYQQALGQGPQFIFQYYEEEERQRGNFPDRFSGHQFPNYSSELNVNALLLGDSALYLCASSTRPGNTIYFGEGSWLTVV.

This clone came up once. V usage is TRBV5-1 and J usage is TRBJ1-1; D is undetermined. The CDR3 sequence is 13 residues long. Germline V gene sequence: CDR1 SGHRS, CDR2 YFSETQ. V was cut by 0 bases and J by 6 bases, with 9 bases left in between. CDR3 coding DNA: TGCGCCAGCAGCTTGGCGGTGCGAGCTGAAGCTTTCTTT. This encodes CASSLAVRAEAFF.